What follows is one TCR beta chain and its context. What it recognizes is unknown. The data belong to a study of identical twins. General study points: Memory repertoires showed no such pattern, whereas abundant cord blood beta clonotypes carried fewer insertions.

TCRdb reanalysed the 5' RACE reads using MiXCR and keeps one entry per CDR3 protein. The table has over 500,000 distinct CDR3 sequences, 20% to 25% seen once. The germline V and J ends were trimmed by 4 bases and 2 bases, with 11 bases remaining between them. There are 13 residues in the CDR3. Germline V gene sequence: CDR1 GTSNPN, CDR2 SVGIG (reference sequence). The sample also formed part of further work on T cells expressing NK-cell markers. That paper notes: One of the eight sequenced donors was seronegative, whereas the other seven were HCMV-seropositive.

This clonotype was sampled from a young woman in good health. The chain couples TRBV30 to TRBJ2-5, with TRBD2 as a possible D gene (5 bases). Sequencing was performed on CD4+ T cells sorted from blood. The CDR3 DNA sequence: TGTGCCTGGATGGCGGGTCGACAAGAGACCCAGTACTTC. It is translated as CAWMAGRQETQYF.